This section outlines one TCR beta chain sequence together with its context. Its target is unknown. This sample is drawn from a study of cytomegalovirus exposure and HLA in healthy donors. This table comes from immunoSEQ multiplex PCR, and its TCRdb copy is limited to in-frame clones, with some not included. This table holds approximately 300,000 clones, 86% found once. The trim removed 6 bases at V and 3 bases at J, leaving 8 bases unmatched. The CDR3 is 14 residues long. Germline loops: CDR1 MNHEY, CDR2 SVGAGI. Broader study findings: Some public TCRs appeared in many individuals, while most sequences were rare. Among the CMV-associated chains, three were confirmed in vitro as specific for CMV antigens.

The specimen sequenced was PBMCs. The sequence was obtained from a woman between 18 and 30 years old in good health and CMV-seronegative. The chain links TRBV6-5 to TRBJ2-7; 7 positions agree with TRBD1. The CDR3 DNA sequence: TGTGCCAGCAGCTCGGACAGGTTATTCTACGAGCAGTACTTC. Its protein is CASSSDRLFYEQYF.